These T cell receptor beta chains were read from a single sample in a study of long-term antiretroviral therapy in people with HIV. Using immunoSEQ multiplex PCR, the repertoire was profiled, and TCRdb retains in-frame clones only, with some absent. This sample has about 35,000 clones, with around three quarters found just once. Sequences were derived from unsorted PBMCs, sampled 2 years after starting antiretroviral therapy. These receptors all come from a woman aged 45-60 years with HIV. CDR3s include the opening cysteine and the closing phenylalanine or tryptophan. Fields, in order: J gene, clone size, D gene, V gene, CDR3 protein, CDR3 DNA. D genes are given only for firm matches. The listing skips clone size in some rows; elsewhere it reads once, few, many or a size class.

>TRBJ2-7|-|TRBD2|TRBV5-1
CASSLEGSGGQNEQYF
TGCGCCAGCAGCTTGGAGGGTAGCGGGGGTCAAAACGAGCAGTACTTC
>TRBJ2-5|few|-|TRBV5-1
CASSLDQETQYF
TGCGCCAGCAGCTTGGATCAGGAGACCCAGTACTTC
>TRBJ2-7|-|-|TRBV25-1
CASSGAASYEQYF
TGTGCCAGCAGTGGAGCAGCCTCGTACGAGCAGTACTTC
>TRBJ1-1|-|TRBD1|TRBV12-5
CASGFGTVEAFF
TGTGCTAGTGGTTTCGGGACAGTTGAAGCTTTCTTT
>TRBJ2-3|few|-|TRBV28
CASSPENPSTDTQYF
TGTGCCAGCAGCCCCGAGAACCCTAGCACAGATACGCAGTATTTT
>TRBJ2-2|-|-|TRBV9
CASSVASRVNTGELFF
TGTGCCAGCAGCGTAGCGTCCCGGGTGAACACCGGGGAGCTGTTTTTT
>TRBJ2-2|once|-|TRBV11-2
CASSLDRLTGELFF
TGTGCCAGCAGCTTAGATCGCCTTACCGGGGAGCTGTTTTTT
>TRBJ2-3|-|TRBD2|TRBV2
CASRLAGDTQYF
TGTGCCAGTCGACTAGCGGGGGATACGCAGTATTTT
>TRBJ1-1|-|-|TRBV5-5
CASSLVRGKGTEAFF
TGTGCCAGCAGCTTGGTTAGGGGAAAGGGCACTGAAGCTTTCTTT
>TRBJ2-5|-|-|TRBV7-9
CASSEIGETQYF
TGTGCCAGCAGCGAAATCGGGGAGACCCAGTACTTC
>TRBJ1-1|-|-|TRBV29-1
CSVGGDTEAFF
TGCAGCGTTGGAGGGGACACTGAAGCTTTCTTT
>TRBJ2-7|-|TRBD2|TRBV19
CASSDSSGGKTYEQYF
TGTGCCAGTAGCGACTCTAGCGGGGGAAAAACCTACGAGCAGTACTTC
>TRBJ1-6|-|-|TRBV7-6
CASSLAGEGDSPLHF
TGTGCCAGCAGCCTAGCCGGGGAAGGGGATTCACCCCTCCACTTT
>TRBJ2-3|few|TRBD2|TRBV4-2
CASSQGRLAGGTDTQYF
TGTGCCAGCAGCCAAGGAAGGCTAGCGGGGGGCACAGATACGCAGTATTTT
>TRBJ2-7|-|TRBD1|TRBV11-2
CASSQGVDEQYF
TGTGCCAGCAGCCAGGGGGTGGACGAGCAGTACTTC
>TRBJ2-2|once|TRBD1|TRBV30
CAWSVLFPGQGWTGELFF
TGTGCCTGGAGTGTCTTATTTCCGGGACAGGGGTGGACCGGGGAGCTGTTTTTT
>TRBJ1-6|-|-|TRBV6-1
CASSEGYSNSPLHF
TGTGCCAGCAGTGAAGGTTACAGCAATTCACCCCTCCACTTT
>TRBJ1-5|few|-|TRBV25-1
CASQAHNQPQHF
TGTGCCAGCCAAGCTCACAATCAGCCCCAGCATTTT
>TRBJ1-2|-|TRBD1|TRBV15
CATSRERQGWRTF
TGTGCCACCAGCAGAGAAAGACAGGGATGGCGCACCTTC
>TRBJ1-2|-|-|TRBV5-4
CASSLDQGNYGYTF
TGTGCCAGCAGCTTGGATCAGGGGAACTATGGCTACACCTTC